These 31 T cell receptor beta chains were all obtained from the same sample, sequenced in a study of blood T cell repertoires in COVID-19 (TCRdb year 2020). The protocol used for the library was the immunoSEQ multiplex PCR assay. The source is immuneACCESS, and TCRdb retained only in-frame sequences with V and J called. Part of the clones is not carried over; for the studies checked, unresolved V genes explain less than half of this, and the remainder is unexplained. The table for this sample lists roughly 380,000 clones; around 89% of them were counted only once. The top ten constitute roughly 1.6% of the sample. Sequenced input: peripheral blood. These receptors originate from a woman aged 40 to 50 with COVID-19, enrolled during active disease.

The V call is TRBV30, the J call TRBJ1-6; 8 bases match TRBD1. Germline V gene lookup returns CDR1 GTSNPN and CDR2 SVGIG (reference sequence). The CDR3 length is 15 residues. The J segment lost 9 bases and the V segment lost 5 bases, leaving 12 bases of the junction unmatched. DNA for the CDR3: TGTGCCTGGGTATTCCGGGACAGGTTGGTTTCACCCCTCCACTTT. Amino acid sequence: CAWVFRDRLVSPLHF.

J is TRBJ1-6 and V is TRBV18, with a weak D call TRBD1 (6 bases). Germline CDR1 reads KGHSH; CDR2 reads LQKENI. The CDR3 contains 16 residues. V shed 3 bases and J shed 7 bases, with 16 bases lying between them. The CDR3 DNA reads TGTGCCAGCTCACCGGGGTGGAGGACAGTAAATTCACCCCTCCACTTT. It encodes CASSPGWRTVNSPLHF.

CDR3 DNA sequence: TGTGCCAGCAGCTTAATAGTAGGGGGGGCGGAGCCCTACAATGAGCAGTTCTTC. Translating it yields CASSLIVGGAEPYNEQFF. The chain carries TRBV7-3 and TRBJ2-1, with a tentative D call TRBD2 (7 bases). The germline V gene encodes CDR1 SGHTA and CDR2 FQGTGA. The CDR3 contains 18 residues. Trimming cost V 1 base and J 2 bases, with 18 bases left between them.

The J gene is TRBJ1-1, the V gene TRBV28; D is uncertain. Trimming took off 3 bases at V and 2 bases at J, with 7 bases between the two ends. Germline CDR1 and CDR2: MDHEN and SYDVKM. The CDR3 extends over 13 amino acids. CDR3 bases: TGTGCCAGCAGTTTCCCCTATAACACTGAAGCTTTCTTT. Protein product: CASSFPYNTEAFF.

This rearrangement joins TRBV5-1 to TRBJ1-2; D might be TRBD1 (6 bases). The CDR3 contains 15 residues. The germline CDR1 and CDR2 sequences are SGHRS and YFSETQ. V was trimmed by 0 bases and J by 6 bases, leaving 15 bases between them. CDR3 region: CASSLEPNRVDGYTF. The CDR3 DNA reads TGCGCCAGCAGCTTGGAGCCTAACAGGGTTGATGGCTACACCTTC.

The chain has TRBV7-9 and TRBJ1-5; D is ambiguous. CDR1 and CDR2 (germline): SEHNR, FQNEAQ (reference sequence). V lost 2 bases to trimming and J lost 9 bases, with 8 bases between them. The CDR3 length is 12 residues. CDR3 sequence (DNA): TGTGCCAGCAGCTTATCGCTCGGGCCCCAGCATTTT. It encodes CASSLSLGPQHF.

The rearrangement links TRBV6-5 to TRBJ2-1; TRBD1 matches 8 bases. The CDR3 contains 15 residues. J was trimmed by 3 bases and V by 4 bases; bases with no gene match: 5. The germline CDR1 and CDR2 sequences are MNHEY and SVGAGI. CDR3 loop: CASSLTGTGYNEQFF. In DNA form, the CDR3 reads TGTGCCAGCAGTTTAACTGGGACAGGCTACAATGAGCAGTTCTTC.

DNA of the CDR3: TGTGCCAGCAGTTTAAGCGGCGGGGTAAACACCGGGGAGCTGTTTTTT. It codes for CASSLSGGVNTGELFF. This chain joins TRBV28 and TRBJ2-2; D is possibly TRBD2 (6 bases). V was pared by 2 bases and J by 2 bases, with 12 bases between. The CDR3 loop spans 16 amino acids. From germline, CDR1 is MDHEN and CDR2 SYDVKM.

This clone was seen only a few times. Other nucleotide sequences in the sample specify the same CDR3. The chain links TRBV5-4 to TRBJ2-5; D possibly corresponds to TRBD1 (6 bases). This CDR3 is 13 amino acids long. CDR1 SGHNT and CDR2 YYREEE come from the germline V gene (reference sequence). V lost 2 bases to trimming and J lost 1 base, with 6 bases between them. CDR3 amino acids: CASSLGGQETQYF. The CDR3 nucleotides are TGTGCCAGCAGCTTAGGGGGCCAAGAGACCCAGTACTTC.

The chain has TRBV9 and TRBJ1-3; tentatively, D is TRBD1 (6 bases). The CDR3 sequence is 17 residues long. V lost 4 bases and J lost 4, with 21 bases in between. Germline V gene lookup returns CDR1 SGDLS and CDR2 YYNGEE. Here the CDR3 DNA reads TGTGCCAGCAGCCCGCGGGGGTCAGGGGCCTTGGGAAACACCATATATTTT. Translated: CASSPRGSGALGNTIYF.

The chain couples TRBV6-6 to TRBJ1-2, with TRBD1 as a possible D gene (5 bases). This CDR3 has 15 residues. Between the trimmed V and J ends, which lost 4 bases and 4 bases, there was a span of 16 bases. Germline CDR1 is MNHNY and CDR2 is SVGAGI (reference sequence). In DNA form, the CDR3 reads TGTGCCAGCAGTTCTACCCCGACAGACGTCTATGGCTACACCTTC. Translated, it gives CASSSTPTDVYGYTF.

CDR3 amino acids: CSAKYRGQKNEKLFF. Here the CDR3 DNA reads TGCAGCGCCAAATACCGGGGACAGAAAAATGAAAAACTGTTTTTT. The chain is built from TRBV29-1 and TRBJ1-4, with 7 bases fitting TRBD1. Trimming at V came to 7 bases and at J to 5 bases, leaving 13 bases not matched to a gene. The CDR3 contains 15 residues. CDR1 and CDR2 (germline): SQVTM, ANQGSEA. The variable domain in full, completed from reference TRBV29-1 and TRBJ1-4, reads SAVISQKPSRDICQRGTSLTIQCQVDSQVTMMFWYRQQPGQSLTLIATANQGSEATYESGFVIDKFPISRPNLTFSTLTVSNMSPEDSSIYLCSAKYRGQKNEKLFFGSGTQLSVL.

This rearrangement joins TRBV11-3 to TRBJ2-2; D may be TRBD1 (6 bases). V was pared by 3 bases and J by 4 bases, with 9 bases between. Germline CDR1 reads SGHNT; CDR2 reads YENEEA. The CDR3 covers 14 residues. The CDR3 here is CASSFSGATGELFF. The CDR3 bases are TGTGCCAGCAGCTTTTCAGGGGCCACCGGGGAGCTGTTTTTT.

The chain couples TRBV6-1 to TRBJ2-5; 7 positions match TRBD2. This CDR3 contains 17 residues. Per the germline V gene, CDR1 is MNHNS and CDR2 is SASEGT. The trim removed 2 bases at V and 5 bases at J, leaving 14 bases unmatched. The CDR3 bases are TGTGCCAGCAGTGAACCCGGTCCGAGGACTAGTCGCGAGACCCAGTACTTC. Its protein product is CASSEPGPRTSRETQYF.

The rearrangement links TRBV15 to TRBJ2-1; 7 bases fit TRBD2. Germline V gene data show CDR1 as LNHNV and CDR2 as YYDKDF (reference sequence). CDR3 length: 17 amino acids. The J segment lost 5 bases and the V segment lost 1 base, leaving 11 bases of the junction unmatched. CDR3 coding DNA: TGTGCCACCAGCAGAGGAGCCCGGGTCGCGGGGGACAATGAGCAGTTCTTC. This sequence encodes CATSRGARVAGDNEQFF.

In this sample, this clone turned up once. The CDR3 region has the DNA TGTGCCAGCAGTCCCGGGACAGCCTATGGCTACACCTTC. Its translation is CASSPGTAYGYTF. V and J are TRBV5-4 and TRBJ1-2; 7 nucleotides match TRBD1. Germline CDR1 SGHNT, CDR2 YYREEE (reference sequence). This CDR3 has 13 residues. Trimming cost V 5 bases and J 4 bases; bases outside gene matches: 5.

The chain is built from TRBV15 and TRBJ1-1, with D possibly being TRBD1 (5 bases). The CDR3 is made up of 14 amino acids. Germline CDR1 and CDR2: LNHNV and YYDKDF (reference sequence). Trimming left V 3 bases short and J 5 bases short, with 13 bases between. CDR3 sequence reads: CATSSQEGLTEAFF. The DNA for the CDR3 is TGTGCCACCAGCAGCCAGGAGGGGTTGACTGAAGCTTTCTTT.

This rearrangement joins TRBV27 to TRBJ2-7; 8 positions agree with TRBD1. The V gene end was trimmed by 8 bases and the J gene end by 5 bases; junction bases not matched to a gene: 14. Germline CDR1 MNHEY, CDR2 SMNVEV (reference sequence). This CDR3 has 15 residues. The chain's CDR3 is CASFSTGDPTDEQYF. CDR3 coding DNA: TGTGCCAGCTTTTCGACAGGGGACCCTACAGACGAGCAGTACTTC.

The genes are TRBV7-6 and TRBJ1-3; D gene ambiguous. In germline, CDR1 is SGHVS, CDR2 FNYEAQ. V shed 1 base and J shed 5 bases, with 3 bases lying between them. The CDR3 has 12 amino acids. The CDR3 loop reads CASSLDRNTIYF. DNA for the CDR3: TGTGCCAGCAGCTTAGACAGAAACACCATATATTTT.

In this sample, this clone turned up once. This sequence joins TRBV3-1 (or the pseudogene TRBV3-2) and TRBJ2-2, with 9 bases aligning to TRBD2. J was trimmed by 2 bases and V by 4 bases; bases with no gene match: 2. The CDR3 has 15 residues. Germline CDR1 is LGHDT and CDR2 is YNNKEL (reference sequence). The DNA of the CDR3 is TGTGCCAGCAGCCCACTAGCGGGTAACACCGGGGAGCTGTTTTTT. Residues: CASSPLAGNTGELFF.

The chain's CDR3 is CASSYMTGPYGYTF. The CDR3 DNA follows: TGTGCCAGCAGCTACATGACAGGGCCCTATGGCTACACCTTC. The chain links TRBV5-5 to TRBJ1-2; 7 nucleotides align to TRBD1. CDR1 and CDR2 from the germline V gene are SGHKS and YYEKEE (reference sequence). Losses at the gene ends were 3 bases for V and 4 bases for J; bases not matched to a gene: 6. This CDR3 region has 14 residues.

This chain connects TRBV6-1 to TRBJ1-1; 8 nucleotides agree with TRBD1. The CDR3 has 13 residues. The ends lost 3 bases at V and 8 bases at J; junction bases unmatched: 5. Germline V gives CDR1 MNHNS, CDR2 SASEGT. The DNA of the CDR3 is TGTGCCAGCAGTGAGAACAGGGGGAACGAAGCTTTCTTT. Protein product: CASSENRGNEAFF.

The chain employs TRBV9 and TRBJ1-1, with D perhaps TRBD1 (5 bases). V was trimmed by 2 bases and J by 3 bases, leaving 14 bases between them. This CDR3 is 15 amino acids long. From germline, CDR1 is SGDLS and CDR2 YYNGEE. Here the CDR3 DNA reads TGTGCCAGCAGCGTTGCCTACGGGGGACACACTGAAGCTTTCTTT. It codes for CASSVAYGGHTEAFF.

The V call is TRBV24-1, the J call TRBJ2-2; 10 nucleotides match TRBD2. With V trimmed by 4 bases and J by 3 bases, 7 bases remained unmatched. Germline V gives CDR1 KGHDR, CDR2 SFDVKD. The CDR3 runs to 17 residues. The DNA of the CDR3 is TGTGCCACCAGTGAGGCCGGGACTAGCGCTTACACCGGGGAGCTGTTTTTT. Protein: CATSEAGTSAYTGELFF.

The chain is built from TRBV10-3 and TRBJ2-6; D ambiguous. Germline assignment: CDR1 ENHRY and CDR2 SYGVKD. V lost 3 bases and J 2 bases, leaving 14 bases between the germline ends. This CDR3 has 17 amino acids. CDR3 DNA: TGTGCCATCAGTGAAAATCCGACTGGTCCTGGGGCCAACGTCCTGACTTTC. This gives the protein CAISENPTGPGANVLTF.

About this clone: The DNA is left out, because the CDR3 cannot be placed on it with certainty; the CDR3 is given as TCRdb lists it. This sequence joins TRBV5-4 and TRBJ2-7; no DNA check was done on the table's D call, TRBD1. Germline CDR1 and CDR2: SGHNT and YYREEE (reference sequence). The CDR3 totals 13 residues, both ends included. CDR3 residues: CASSFGTGTGEYF.

The chain combines TRBV4-3 with TRBJ1-5; D remains ambiguous. V was cut by 0 bases and J by 4 bases, with 16 bases left in between. Germline CDR1 is LGHNA and CDR2 is YSLEER. This CDR3 contains 17 residues. CDR3 in DNA: TGCGCCAGCAGCCAAGATAATTTAGGCAGACTTAATCAGCCCCAGCATTTT. This codes for CASSQDNLGRLNQPQHF.

The chain recombines TRBV11-2 with TRBJ2-2; D is possibly TRBD1 (5 bases). This CDR3 is built from 16 residues. Trimming stripped 2 bases from V and 0 bases from J, with 10 bases between. The germline V gene encodes CDR1 SGHAT and CDR2 FQNNGV. The CDR3 protein is CASSLRYRTNTGELFF. The CDR3 DNA follows: TGTGCCAGCAGCTTAAGGTACAGGACGAACACCGGGGAGCTGTTTTTT.

This chain connects TRBV25-1 to TRBJ1-1; 7 bases fit TRBD1. This CDR3 has 15 residues. The V gene end was trimmed by 0 bases and the J gene end by 6 bases; junction bases not matched to a gene: 7. In germline, CDR1 is MGHDK, CDR2 SYGVNS. CDR3 region: CASSEYGTANAEAFF. DNA for the CDR3: TGTGCCAGCAGTGAATATGGGACAGCTAATGCTGAAGCTTTCTTT.

This clone was picked up one time. The chain combines TRBV4-3 with TRBJ1-6; D possibly corresponds to TRBD1 (5 bases). The germline V gene encodes CDR1 LGHNA and CDR2 YSLEER. V lost 4 bases and J 7 bases, leaving 8 bases between the germline ends. The CDR3 length is 13 residues. The DNA of the CDR3 is TGCGCCAGCAGCCTGAAGGGGAATTCACCCCTCCACTTT. This sequence encodes CASSLKGNSPLHF.

CDR3 loop: CASSIGTSANNEQFF. For the CDR3, the DNA is TGTGCCAGCAGCATCGGGACTAGCGCCAACAATGAGCAGTTCTTC. This rearrangement joins TRBV7-9 to TRBJ2-1, with 10 bases that match TRBD2. This CDR3 is built from 15 residues. Germline CDR1 reads SEHNR; CDR2 reads FQNEAQ (reference sequence). Trimming at V came to 5 bases and at J to 5 bases, leaving 6 bases not matched to a gene.